Listed below are T cell receptor beta chains from one sample, sequenced in a study of Ad26.COV2.S vaccination and SARS-CoV-2 variants. The table came from immunoSEQ multiplex PCR; TCRdb's copy has only in-frame clones and leaves some out. The table includes some 480,000 clones, roughly nine tenths detected once. This material consisted of peripheral blood, taken in a trial of Ad26.COV2.S vaccine versus placebo. All receptors come from a person between 18 and 65 years old who received the Ad26.COV2.S COVID-19 vaccine or a placebo. CDR3s include the opening cysteine and the closing phenylalanine or tryptophan. A D gene is named only where the DNA matches it firmly. Size tells how often a clone was seen (once, few, many) or the class of an expanded clone, and some rows leave it out.

v_call: TRBV5-1
clone_size: .
d_call: TRBD2
j_call: TRBJ2-7
cdr3_aa: CASSQLAGSSNEQYF
cdr3_nt: TGCGCCAGCAGCCAATTAGCGGGATCGTCTAACGAGCAGTACTTC

v_call: TRBV18
clone_size: .
d_call: .
j_call: TRBJ2-1
cdr3_aa: CASSPPRVGPTYNEQFF
cdr3_nt: TGTGCCAGCTCACCACCGAGGGTGGGACCGACCTACAATGAGCAGTTCTTC

v_call: TRBV30
clone_size: .
d_call: TRBD1
j_call: TRBJ1-1
cdr3_aa: CAWSVTGENEAFF
cdr3_nt: TGTGCCTGGAGTGTAACAGGGGAGAATGAAGCTTTCTTT

v_call: TRBV27
clone_size: .
d_call: TRBD1
j_call: TRBJ1-2
cdr3_aa: CASSLIQGRNSYGYTF
cdr3_nt: TGTGCCAGCAGTTTAATACAGGGGAGGAACTCCTATGGCTACACCTTC

v_call: TRBV4-1
clone_size: .
d_call: .
j_call: TRBJ2-1
cdr3_aa: CASSQDEVGGEQFF
cdr3_nt: TGCGCCAGCAGCCAAGATGAGGTGGGAGGCGAGCAGTTCTTC

v_call: TRBV6-5
clone_size: .
d_call: .
j_call: TRBJ1-2
cdr3_aa: CASGDFRGYTF
cdr3_nt: TGTGCCAGCGGGGATTTCCGTGGCTACACCTTC

v_call: TRBV3-1/TRBV3-2
clone_size: .
d_call: TRBD1
j_call: TRBJ2-2
cdr3_aa: CASSLRGPGLANTGELFF
cdr3_nt: TGTGCCAGCAGCCTTAGGGGGCCGGGGCTCGCGAACACCGGGGAGCTGTTTTTT

v_call: TRBV27
clone_size: .
d_call: TRBD2
j_call: TRBJ2-7
cdr3_aa: CASSLTLTSGYYEQYF
cdr3_nt: TGTGCCAGCAGTCTCACCCTGACTAGCGGCTACTACGAGCAGTACTTC

v_call: TRBV20-1
clone_size: once
d_call: TRBD2
j_call: TRBJ2-1
cdr3_aa: CSASGGSSYNEQFF
cdr3_nt: TGCAGTGCTAGTGGCGGGAGTTCCTACAATGAGCAGTTCTTC

v_call: TRBV19
clone_size: .
d_call: TRBD1
j_call: TRBJ2-4
cdr3_aa: CASSIRPPGTGENIQYF
cdr3_nt: TGTGCCAGTAGTATCCGCCCCCCCGGGACAGGGGAAAACATTCAGTACTTC

v_call: TRBV30
clone_size: .
d_call: TRBD2
j_call: TRBJ2-4
cdr3_aa: CAWSVRGSIAGGSQYF
cdr3_nt: TGTGCCTGGAGTGTACGGGGGAGCATAGCGGGAGGCTCTCAGTACTTC

v_call: TRBV6-5
clone_size: .
d_call: .
j_call: TRBJ1-1
cdr3_aa: CASGRGATSAFF
cdr3_nt: TGTGCCAGCGGTAGGGGGGCGACCTCAGCTTTCTTT

v_call: TRBV7-3
clone_size: .
d_call: .
j_call: TRBJ1-6
cdr3_aa: CASSPTAGDSPLHF
cdr3_nt: TGTGCCAGCAGTCCAACAGCAGGTGATTCACCCCTCCACTTT

v_call: TRBV6-5
clone_size: .
d_call: TRBD1
j_call: TRBJ1-2
cdr3_aa: CASSSGTGESGYTF
cdr3_nt: TGTGCCAGCAGCTCCGGGACAGGGGAGAGTGGCTACACCTTC

v_call: TRBV28
clone_size: .
d_call: .
j_call: TRBJ1-2
cdr3_aa: CASSLRANQPHGYTF
cdr3_nt: TGTGCCAGCAGTCTCAGGGCGAACCAGCCCCATGGCTACACCTTC

v_call: TRBV7-2
clone_size: .
d_call: .
j_call: TRBJ2-5
cdr3_aa: CASSLVSGEQTQYF
cdr3_nt: TGTGCCAGCAGCTTAGTCTCGGGAGAGCAGACCCAGTACTTC

v_call: TRBV28
clone_size: once
d_call: TRBD2
j_call: TRBJ2-7
cdr3_aa: CASSPLAGATAPYEQYF
cdr3_nt: TGTGCCAGCAGTCCACTAGCGGGAGCCACTGCCCCCTACGAGCAGTACTTC

v_call: TRBV19
clone_size: .
d_call: .
j_call: TRBJ2-1
cdr3_aa: CASSNGVYNEQFF
cdr3_nt: TGTGCCAGTAGTAACGGAGTCTACAATGAGCAGTTCTTC

v_call: TRBV6-5
clone_size: .
d_call: TRBD2
j_call: TRBJ2-7
cdr3_aa: CASRASGRFDEQYF
cdr3_nt: TGTGCCAGCAGGGCTAGCGGAAGGTTCGACGAGCAGTACTTC

v_call: TRBV12-3/TRBV12-4
clone_size: .
d_call: .
j_call: TRBJ2-7
cdr3_aa: CASSLGYEQYF
cdr3_nt: TGTGCCAGCAGTTTAGGTTACGAGCAGTACTTC

v_call: TRBV6-2/TRBV6-3
clone_size: .
d_call: TRBD2
j_call: TRBJ2-7
cdr3_aa: CASSFGLGTSYEQYF
cdr3_nt: TGTGCCAGCAGTTTCGGACTAGGGACCTCCTACGAGCAGTACTTC

v_call: TRBV28
clone_size: .
d_call: .
j_call: TRBJ1-6
cdr3_aa: CASSLWGGSYNSPLHF
cdr3_nt: TGTGCCAGCAGTTTATGGGGCGGCTCCTATAATTCACCCCTCCACTTT

v_call: TRBV3-1/TRBV3-2
clone_size: .
d_call: TRBD2
j_call: TRBJ2-7
cdr3_aa: CASSQDVGGMQYF
cdr3_nt: TGTGCCAGCAGCCAAGATGTGGGAGGGATGCAGTACTTC

v_call: TRBV6-2/TRBV6-3
clone_size: .
d_call: TRBD1
j_call: TRBJ1-5
cdr3_aa: CASSPTGTLNQPQHF
cdr3_nt: TGTGCCAGCAGCCCGACAGGGACCCTCAATCAGCCCCAGCATTTT

v_call: TRBV4-2
clone_size: few
d_call: TRBD1
j_call: TRBJ2-1
cdr3_aa: CASSRDSLFSNNEQFF
cdr3_nt: TGTGCCAGCAGCCGGGACAGCCTGTTTTCTAACAATGAGCAGTTCTTC

v_call: TRBV6-5
clone_size: .
d_call: TRBD1
j_call: TRBJ1-3
cdr3_aa: CASSSGTGTGNTIYF
cdr3_nt: TGTGCCAGCAGTTCCGGGACAGGGACCGGAAACACCATATATTTT

v_call: TRBV5-1
clone_size: .
d_call: .
j_call: TRBJ1-1
cdr3_aa: CASRELNGAPGGTTEAFF
cdr3_nt: TGCGCCAGCAGAGAATTAAACGGGGCACCCGGTGGAACTACTGAAGCTTTCTTT

v_call: TRBV3-1/TRBV3-2
clone_size: .
d_call: .
j_call: TRBJ1-1
cdr3_aa: CASSQDRAGTEAFF
cdr3_nt: TGTGCCAGCAGCCAAGACAGGGCGGGCACTGAAGCTTTCTTT

v_call: TRBV10-3
clone_size: .
d_call: TRBD2
j_call: TRBJ2-1
cdr3_aa: CAIKTAGGLGQFF
cdr3_nt: TGTGCCATCAAAACGGCGGGAGGACTCGGGCAGTTCTTC

v_call: TRBV27
clone_size: .
d_call: .
j_call: TRBJ2-1
cdr3_aa: CASSSLGRGVRNEQFF
cdr3_nt: TGTGCCAGCAGTTCCTTGGGCAGGGGGGTCCGCAATGAGCAGTTCTTC

v_call: TRBV27
clone_size: .
d_call: .
j_call: TRBJ2-1
cdr3_aa: CASSDTYNEQFF
cdr3_nt: TGTGCCAGCAGTGACACGTACAATGAGCAGTTCTTC

v_call: TRBV5-4
clone_size: .
d_call: .
j_call: TRBJ2-7
cdr3_aa: CASSSGTPEQYF
cdr3_nt: TGTGCCAGCAGCTCCGGAACCCCCGAGCAGTACTTC

v_call: TRBV19
clone_size: .
d_call: TRBD1
j_call: TRBJ2-7
cdr3_aa: CASSNTGGRYEQYF
cdr3_nt: TGTGCCAGTAGTAATACAGGGGGCAGGTACGAGCAGTACTTC